This TCR beta chain was retrieved from a study of OX40 agonist ivuxolimab in advanced cancers. Libraries were prepared by immunoSEQ multiplex PCR; TCRdb keeps only in-frame clonotypes and omits some of them. The repertoire holds 58,000 or so clones, with 89% as singletons. The sequence was collected from an adult with an advanced solid tumor such as melanoma, head and neck, liver or kidney cancer. The sample here was CD4+ or CD8+ T cells sorted from blood, taken in a trial of the OX40 agonist ivuxolimab.

Here the CDR3 reads CASSMYGVGTEAFF. The CDR3 DNA reads TGTGCCAGTAGTATGTACGGAGTTGGCACTGAAGCTTTCTTT. V is TRBV19 and J is TRBJ1-1; no definite D call. The germline V and J ends were trimmed by 3 bases and 4 bases, with 12 bases remaining between them. The germline gives CDR1 LNHDA, CDR2 SQIVND (reference sequence). The CDR3 contains 14 residues. Full variable domain (outside the CDR3, taken from reference TRBV19 and TRBJ1-1): DGGITQSPKYLFRKEGQNVTLSCEQNLNHDAMYWYRQDPGQGLRLIYYSQIVNDFQKGDIAEGYSVSREKKESFPLTVTSAQKNPTAFYLCASSMYGVGTEAFFGQGTRLTVV.